This T cell receptor (beta chain) appears in the sequencing data of a study of T cell responses to AZD1222 COVID-19 vaccine. Study-wide context: Second doses at about 4 or about 12 weeks were pooled.

Germline CDR1 MDHEN, CDR2 SYDVKM. There are 13 residues in the CDR3. Trimming took 7 bases from V and 6 from J; bases not matched to a gene: 4. Overall study findings and caveats: In all cases, repertoires were sampled only after the peak T cell response.

About this clone: Its target is not known.

Assay used: immunoSEQ multiplex PCR; TCRdb lists only in-frame clones, some missing. The sample holds some 120,000 clones, 88% seen once. Sample: peripheral blood, taken on day 0 of AZD1222 vaccination. The chain employs TRBV28 and TRBJ2-1; 9 positions match TRBD2. This TCR derives from an adult in good health. The CDR3 DNA reads as TGTGCCAGCACCAATAGCGGGGGCAATGAGCAGTTCTTC. This codes for CASTNSGGNEQFF.